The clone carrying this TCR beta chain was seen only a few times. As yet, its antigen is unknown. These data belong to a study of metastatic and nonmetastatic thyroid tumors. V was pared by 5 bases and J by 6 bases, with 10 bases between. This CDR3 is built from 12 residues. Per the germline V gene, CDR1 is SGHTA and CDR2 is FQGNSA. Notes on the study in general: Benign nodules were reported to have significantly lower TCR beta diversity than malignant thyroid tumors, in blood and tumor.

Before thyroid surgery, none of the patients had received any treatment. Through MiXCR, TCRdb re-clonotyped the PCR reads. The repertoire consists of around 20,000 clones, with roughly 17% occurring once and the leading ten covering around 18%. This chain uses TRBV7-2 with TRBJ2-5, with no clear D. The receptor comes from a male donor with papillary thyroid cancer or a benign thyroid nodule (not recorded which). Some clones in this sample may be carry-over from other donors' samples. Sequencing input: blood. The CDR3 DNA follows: TGTGCCAGCAGCATAGGAAGGCAGACCCAGTACTTC. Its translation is CASSIGRQTQYF.